This T cell receptor (beta chain) was identified during a study of blood T cell repertoires in COVID-19. About the research overall: The origin of the acute and convalescent COVID-19 samples was the United States, Italy and Spain. In each case, the material was cDNA or gDNA derived from T cells, B-cell-depleted T cells, or PBMCs.

Source study methods: Reference gene primer amplification in the assay estimated nucleated cell counts. Some clones are missing from TCRdb's copy, which holds only in-frame ones; the method was immunoSEQ multiplex PCR. V and J calls and clone size come straight from that table; D and trimming were deduced from the DNA. This table holds roughly 110,000 clones, more than 75% found once. The CDR3 contains 13 residues. Trimming took 5 bases from V and 2 from J; bases not matched to a gene: 2. The germline gives CDR1 SGHTA, CDR2 FQGNSA. The clonotype was recovered from a middle-aged man with acute or convalescent COVID-19. Input material: peripheral blood. V is TRBV7-2 and J is TRBJ2-7; TRBD2 matches 8 bases. The CDR3 DNA sequence: TGTGCCAGCAGCGTCGGGGGGGCCTACGAGCAGTACTTC. As protein: CASSVGGAYEQYF.